A selection of T cell receptor beta chains follows, all from one sample in a study of glioma-infiltrating T cells. TCRdb redid the calling of the multiplex PCR reads with MiXCR, one entry per CDR3 protein. The data contain a few hundred thousand distinct CDR3 sequences, 41% of them singletons. Sequenced input: glioma tissue, nonneoplastic brain tissue, or PBMCs (not recorded which). Receptors were obtained from a human donor with low-grade glioma or glioblastoma, undergoing nonglioma brain surgery, or in good health (not recorded which). CDR3s include the opening cysteine and the closing phenylalanine or tryptophan. Each record gives: V gene, D gene, clone size, J gene, CDR3 protein, CDR3 DNA. The D gene is left open where the match is weak. Size is stated for part of the rows, as once, few or many counts, or as a class when the clone is expanded.

TRBV24-1	.	.	TRBJ2-3	CATSDLTGAGTDAQYF	TGTGCCACCAGTGATTTGACGGGGGCGGGCACAGATGCGCAGTATTTT
TRBV12-3/TRBV12-4	.	.	TRBJ2-2	CASSLEQITGELFF	TGTGCCAGCAGTTTAGAGCAAATCACCGGGGAGCTGTTTTTT
TRBV19	.	.	TRBJ2-1	CASSIRGDALLPPEQFF	TGTGCCAGTAGTATAAGAGGGGACGCATTACTACCACCTGAGCAGTTCTTC
TRBV11-2	.	.	TRBJ1-1	CAGSPLTDTEAFF	TGTGCCGGCAGCCCCTTGACGGACACTGAAGCTTTCTTT
TRBV27	.	many	TRBJ2-1	CASSSIGFSGVNEQFF	TGTGCCAGCAGTTCCATTGGATTTTCGGGGGTCAATGAGCAGTTCTTC
TRBV25-1	TRBD2	few	TRBJ2-3	CASRPGGFLGTQYF	TGTGCCAGCAGGCCGGGGGGTTTTCTCGGTACGCAGTATTTT
TRBV27	.	many	TRBJ1-6	CASSFRGDSPLHF	TGTGCCAGCAGTTTTCGCGGGGATTCACCCCTCCACTTT
TRBV5-4	.	.	TRBJ1-1	CASSSFARRTEAFF	TGTGCCAGCAGCTCCTTCGCACGGAGGACTGAAGCTTTCTTT
TRBV27	TRBD1	.	TRBJ2-1	CASSPGTGVHNEQFF	TGTGCCAGCAGCCCCGGGACAGGGGTCCACAATGAGCAGTTCTTC
TRBV28	TRBD2	few	TRBJ2-7	CASRWWSGSEQYF	TGTGCCAGTAGATGGTGGAGCGGGAGCGAGCAGTACTTC
TRBV7-2	.	few	TRBJ2-1	CASSLARTNEQFF	TGTGCCAGCAGCTTAGCGCGTACCAATGAGCAGTTCTTC
TRBV4-2	.	few	TRBJ1-1	CASSQAPGPNTEAFF	TGTGCCAGCAGCCAAGCGCCGGGGCCGAACACTGAAGCTTTCTTT
TRBV5-4	TRBD1	few	TRBJ2-2	CASSWDRMFTGELFF	TGTGCCAGCAGCTGGGACAGGATGTTCACCGGGGAGCTGTTTTTT
TRBV12-3/TRBV12-4	.	.	TRBJ1-5	CASRVGGNQPRHF	TGTGCCAGCAGAGTCGGGGGAAATCAGCCCCGGCATTTT
TRBV12-3/TRBV12-4	.	few	TRBJ2-6	CASSPERGANVLTF	TGTGCCAGCAGCCCGGAACGTGGGGCCAACGTCCTGACTTTC
TRBV15	TRBD2	many	TRBJ2-3	CATSIGGSATDTQYF	TGTGCCACCAGCATCGGCGGGAGTGCAACAGATACGCAGTATTTT
TRBV25-1	.	.	TRBJ2-3	CASSFQGLYTDTQYF	TGTGCCAGCAGTTTCCAGGGTTTATACACAGATACGCAGTATTTT
TRBV20-1	.	.	TRBJ1-5	CSARGPGPNQPQHF	TGCAGTGCTAGAGGCCCAGGGCCCAATCAGCCCCAGCATTTT
TRBV7-9	.	.	TRBJ2-7	CASSLAIGDSGAEQYF	TGTGCCAGCAGCTTAGCGATCGGGGACTCAGGAGCCGAGCAGTACTTC
TRBV7-7	.	.	TRBJ2-1	CATTSTGSNEQFF	TGTGCCACGACCAGTACAGGGAGCAATGAGCAGTTCTTC
TRBV28	.	many	TRBJ2-2	CASSLGNENTGELFF	TGTGCCAGCAGTTTGGGGAATGAGAACACCGGGGAGCTGTTTTTT
TRBV7-9	.	.	TRBJ1-5	CASSTDSYQPQHF	TGTGCCAGCAGCACTGACAGCTATCAGCCCCAGCATTTT
TRBV2	.	few	TRBJ1-1	CASSGVSADTEAFF	TGTGCCAGCAGTGGCGTTTCGGCGGACACTGAAGCTTTCTTT
TRBV28	.	few	TRBJ2-7	CASTGHNSYEQYF	TGTGCCAGCACCGGACATAACTCCTACGAGCAGTACTTC
TRBV27	.	few	TRBJ2-1	CASSPHPVTYIGGEQFF	TGTGCCAGCAGTCCCCATCCAGTCACCTACATCGGAGGTGAGCAGTTCTTC
TRBV10-3	.	.	TRBJ2-7	CAISEGKQAGRGYEQYF	TGTGCCATCAGTGAGGGAAAACAGGCGGGGCGCGGCTACGAGCAGTACTTC
TRBV6-2/TRBV6-3	TRBD1	.	TRBJ2-5	CASSYYVGQGTQETQYF	TGCGCCAGCAGTTACTACGTTGGACAGGGGACCCAAGAGACACAGTACTTC
TRBV28	.	.	TRBJ1-5	CVTDRSNQPQHF	TGTGTTACGGACAGAAGCAATCAGCCCCAGCATTTT
TRBV7-9	TRBD2	.	TRBJ2-1	CASFIAGGSNEQFF	TGTGCCAGCTTCATAGCGGGAGGGAGCAATGAGCAGTTCTTC
TRBV19	TRBD2	.	TRBJ2-7	CARTSSYEQYF	TGTGCCCGGACTAGTTCCTACGAGCAGTACTTC
TRBV7-2	TRBD1	few	TRBJ2-3	CASSPRLNTGAPQYF	TGTGCCAGCAGCCCGAGACTCAATACAGGGGCTCCACAGTATTTT
TRBV6-1	.	.	TRBJ2-1	CASSLGLLADGQFF	TGTGCCAGCAGTTTAGGGCTCCTAGCCGATGGGCAGTTCTTC
TRBV6-6	TRBD2	many	TRBJ2-5	CASSYSGLAGAETQYF	TGTGCCAGCAGTTACTCGGGACTAGCGGGAGCAGAGACCCAGTACTTC
TRBV15	TRBD2	few	TRBJ2-7	CATSRGSAGWEQYF	TGTGCCACCAGCAGAGGATCAGCGGGGTGGGAGCAGTACTTC
TRBV15	.	many	TRBJ1-2	CATSRDPTAAGGYTF	TGTGCCACCAGCAGAGATCCCACGGCGGCCGGTGGCTACACCTTC
TRBV28	.	many	TRBJ2-1	CASSRTENEQFF	TGTGCCAGCAGCCGGACAGAAAATGAGCAGTTCTTC